These 20 T cell receptor beta chains share one sample of origin, sequenced in a study of cytomegalovirus exposure and HLA in healthy donors. With 60 Vbeta and 13 Jbeta primers, the PCR was carried out. Only in-frame clones appear in the TCRdb table, and some are missing; sequencing was by immunoSEQ multiplex PCR. Found here are about 120,000 clones, approximately 69% of them singletons; the top ten hold 3% to 4.5%. Sequencing was performed on PBMCs. The receptors were sampled from a man aged 35 to 55 in good health and CMV-seropositive.

This chain links TRBV4-3 with TRBJ1-4; TRBD1 agrees at 12 bases. The CDR3 spans 15 residues. Germline lookup yields CDR1 LGHNA and CDR2 YSLEER. V shed 1 base, J shed 8 bases, and the junction held 2 bases outside the gene matches. CDR3 nucleotide sequence: TGCGCCAGCAGCCAAGTAGGGACAGGGGGCGAAAAACTGTTTTTT. Translated, it gives CASSQVGTGGEKLFF.

V is TRBV10-3 and J is TRBJ2-2, with 9 bases aligning to TRBD1. Trimming cost V 5 bases and J 5 bases; bases outside gene matches: 6. Germline CDR1 reads ENHRY; CDR2 reads SYGVKD. The CDR3 runs to 15 residues. The CDR3 reads CAISPGQGGTGELFF. As DNA, the CDR3 is TGTGCCATCAGTCCGGGACAGGGTGGGACCGGGGAGCTGTTTTTT.

The chain combines TRBV6-1 with TRBJ2-2, with no clear D. The CDR3 covers 15 residues. Trimming took 8 bases from V and 2 from J, leaving 15 bases between them. The germline CDR1 and CDR2 sequences are MNHNS and SASEGT. The CDR3 protein is CASLSNYRNTGELFF. The CDR3 nucleotides read TGTGCCAGCCTCTCCAATTACAGAAACACCGGGGAGCTGTTTTTT.

V gene TRBV15 combines with J gene TRBJ2-2; D is unresolved. Trimming took 1 base from V and 4 from J, leaving 13 bases between them. The CDR3 spans 16 residues. Germline-derived CDR1 and CDR2 are LNHNV and YYDKDF (reference sequence). The CDR3 nucleotides read TGTGCCACCAGCAGAGCTGCGATCTCAGGCACCGGGGAGCTGTTTTTT. As protein: CATSRAAISGTGELFF.

The chain employs TRBV28 and TRBJ2-7, with 12 nucleotides matching TRBD2. Per germline, CDR1 MDHEN and CDR2 SYDVKM. Unmatched junction bases numbered 7, after V lost 5 bases and J lost 2 bases. This CDR3 comprises 16 residues. The CDR3 nucleotides read TGTGCCAGCAGTATTGAACTAGCGGGAGGTACCTACGAGCAGTACTTC. Translating it yields CASSIELAGGTYEQYF.

The V call is TRBV6-5, the J call TRBJ2-2, with TRBD1 as a possible D gene (5 bases). V lost 7 bases and J lost 6, with 15 bases in between. CDR3 size: 14 residues. Germline V gives CDR1 MNHEY, CDR2 SVGAGI. The CDR3 here is CASKPTGTPGELFF. In DNA form, the CDR3 reads TGTGCCAGCAAGCCAACAGGAACCCCCGGGGAGCTGTTTTTT.

This chain joins TRBV7-3 and TRBJ2-1, with 7 nucleotides matching TRBD2. CDR1 and CDR2 from the germline V gene are SGHTA and FQGTGA. V shed 0 bases, J shed 10 bases, and the junction held 3 bases outside the gene matches. This CDR3 region has 13 residues. The CDR3 loop reads CASSLTSGREQFF. The CDR3 DNA reads TGTGCCAGCAGCTTAACTAGCGGGCGAGAGCAGTTCTTC.

A note on this clone: Additional DNA sequences in this sample encode the identical CDR3. The chain links TRBV29-1 to TRBJ2-7; 7 nucleotides line up with TRBD2. CDR1 and CDR2 from the germline V gene are SQVTM and ANQGSEA. The V and J ends lost 1 base and 2 bases, in that order; junction bases with no gene match: 2. This CDR3 has 13 residues. The CDR3, as DNA: TGCAGCGTTGAAGGGGCGGGAGCCTACGAGCAGTACTTC. Residues: CSVEGAGAYEQYF.

The chain links TRBV6-6 to TRBJ2-4; no clear D. V gave up 10 bases and J gave up 3 bases, with 13 bases separating them. The CDR3 spans 13 residues. The germline CDR1 and CDR2 sequences are MNHNY and SVGAGI (reference sequence). The CDR3 protein is CATERRGKNIQYF. The CDR3 DNA is TGTGCCACCGAAAGAAGAGGCAAAAACATTCAGTACTTC.

The genes are TRBV5-6 and TRBJ1-4; D remains ambiguous. The germline gives CDR1 SGHDT, CDR2 YYEEEE. With 3 bases removed from V and 8 bases from J, the gap between germline ends came to 17 bases. This CDR3 spans 15 amino acids. The CDR3 DNA reads TGTGCCAGCAGCTCACTTCTCGAGTCGGAGGAAAAACTGTTTTTT. This codes for CASSSLLESEEKLFF. The full variable domain, in which reference TRBV5-6 and TRBJ1-4 provide the parts outside the CDR3, is DAGVTQSPTHLIKTRGQQVTLRCSPKSGHDTVSWYQQALGQGPQFIFQYYEEEERQRGNFPDRFSGHQFPNYSSELNVNALLLGDSALYLCASSSLLESEEKLFFGSGTQLSVL.

The V and J genes are TRBV4-3 and TRBJ1-1, with D perhaps TRBD1 (5 bases). This CDR3 has 15 residues. Trimming removed 1 base from V and 7 bases from J, with 16 bases in between. CDR1 LGHNA and CDR2 YSLEER come from the germline V gene. CDR3 in amino acids: CASSQGVRGEYEAFF. The CDR3 nucleotides are TGCGCCAGCAGCCAAGGGGTTCGGGGGGAGTATGAAGCTTTCTTT.

CDR3 protein: CASSLGVLRNSPLHF. In DNA, the CDR3 is TGTGCCAGCAGTCTAGGGGTTTTACGCAATTCACCCCTCCACTTT. The chain is built from TRBV6-5 and TRBJ1-6; a weak D match, TRBD1 (5 bases). Trimming stripped 5 bases from V and 7 bases from J, with 15 bases between. Per germline, CDR1 MNHEY and CDR2 SVGAGI. The CDR3 loop spans 15 amino acids.

The chain has TRBV6-1 and TRBJ2-7, with D maybe TRBD1 (5 bases). Per germline, CDR1 MNHNS and CDR2 SASEGT. This CDR3 is built from 13 residues. The V and J ends lost 4 bases and 3 bases respectively, with 10 bases between them. This chain's CDR3 is CASSVGRGYEQYF. CDR3 nucleotides: TGTGCCAGCAGTGTGGGAAGGGGCTACGAGCAGTACTTC.

This chain links TRBV30 with TRBJ1-6, with 7 bases lining up with TRBD1. CDR3 size: 18 residues. V was pared by 4 bases and J by 0 bases, with 12 bases of the junction left unmatched. Per the germline V gene, CDR1 is GTSNPN and CDR2 is SVGIG (reference sequence). As DNA, the CDR3 is TGTGCCTGGATTCGACAGGGTACAGGCAACTCCTATAATTCACCCCTCCACTTT. Its protein product is CAWIRQGTGNSYNSPLHF. The full variable domain, with the rest looked up from reference TRBV30 and TRBJ1-6, is SQTIHQWPATLVQPVGSPLSLECTVEGTSNPNLYWYRQAAGRGLQLLFYSVGIGQISSEVPQNLSASRPQDRQFILSSKKLLLSDSGFYLCAWIRQGTGNSYNSPLHFGNGTRLTVT.

V gene TRBV7-2 combines with J gene TRBJ1-5, with D possibly being TRBD1 (5 bases). The CDR3 covers 14 residues. V lost 5 bases to trimming and J lost 0 bases, with 8 bases between them. Germline V gene data show CDR1 as SGHTA and CDR2 as FQGNSA. CDR3 region: CASSPGGSNQPQHF. CDR3 DNA sequence: TGTGCCAGCAGCCCCGGGGGTAGCAATCAGCCCCAGCATTTT. Filled out from reference TRBV7-2 and TRBJ1-5, the complete variable domain reads GAGVSQSPSNKVTEKGKDVELRCDPISGHTALYWYRQSLGQGLEFLIYFQGNSAPDKSGLPSDRFSAERTGGSVSTLTIQRTQQEDSAVYLCASSPGGSNQPQHFGDGTRLSIL.

This chain uses TRBV29-1 with TRBJ2-4, with 8 bases that match TRBD1. The junction had 12 bases not matched to a gene; V was cut back by 6 bases and J by 5 bases. Germline V gene data show CDR1 as SQVTM and CDR2 as ANQGSEA. CDR3 length: 15 residues. CDR3 in DNA: TGCAGCGTCGGCGGACAGGGCGAGGGGCAAAACATTCAGTACTTC. Residues: CSVGGQGEGQNIQYF.

The chain employs TRBV27 and TRBJ2-3, with a weak D call TRBD2 (6 bases). Germline CDR1 MNHEY, CDR2 SMNVEV (reference sequence). The ends were cut back, 4 bases at V and 2 bases at J, with 10 bases in the middle. The CDR3 covers 14 residues. The CDR3 region is CASSSGGPTDTQYF. The CDR3 DNA is TGTGCCAGCAGTTCTGGAGGGCCCACAGATACGCAGTATTTT.

This chain links TRBV6-1 with TRBJ1-5, with D possibly matching TRBD1 (6 bases). The CDR3 consists of 17 residues. With 4 bases removed from V and 4 bases from J, the gap between germline ends came to 20 bases. Per the germline V gene, CDR1 is MNHNS and CDR2 is SASEGT. CDR3 amino acids: CASSGGWGRGANQPQHF. CDR3 sequence (DNA): TGTGCCAGCAGTGGCGGCTGGGGTCGGGGGGCGAATCAGCCCCAGCATTTT.

This clone is a singleton in its sample. The chain has TRBV5-1 and TRBJ2-2; weak D call: TRBD1 (5 bases). Germline V gene lookup returns CDR1 SGHRS and CDR2 YFSETQ. The CDR3 runs to 15 residues. Trimming removed 0 bases at V and 5 bases at J, with 11 bases between. CDR3 sequence (DNA): TGCGCCAGCAGCTTGGAAGCAGGGAAAACCGGGGAGCTGTTTTTT. Protein product: CASSLEAGKTGELFF.

The rearrangement links TRBV30 to TRBJ2-2, with TRBD2 identical over 12 bases. V trimming: 8 bases; J trimming: 6 bases; junction bases outside the gene matches: 4. Germline V gene lookup returns CDR1 GTSNPN and CDR2 SVGIG (reference sequence). This CDR3 is built from 13 residues. CDR3 DNA: TGTGCCCTTGGGACTAGCGGGTCCGGGGAGCTGTTTTTT. Translated: CALGTSGSGELFF.